This TCR beta chain was captured by sequencing in a study of chemoradiotherapy in HPV16-positive cancers. Study results and caveats: Candidate HPV-specific clones and E7-related TCR motifs grew in tumor during treatment.

Over chemoradiotherapy, repertoires were sampled more than once. The assay was immunoSEQ multiplex PCR, and TCRdb's table has in-frame clones only and misses some. The table shows some 3,400 clones, with approximately 94% occurring only once. To note about this clone: Its antigen is undetermined.

The receptor comes from a human donor with HPV-associated anogenital cancer. The sequenced sample was tumor tissue, obtained from a patient who underwent chemoradiotherapy.

Written as DNA, the CDR3 is TGTGCCAGCAGCGTAGGTAGCGGGGGGTCCACAGATACGCAGTATTTT. Protein product: CASSVGSGGSTDTQYF. The chain uses TRBV9 and TRBJ2-3; 10 bases match TRBD2. The V gene end was trimmed by 0 bases and the J gene end by 2 bases; junction bases not matched to a gene: 3. Germline values: CDR1 SGDLS, CDR2 YYNGEE. This CDR3 is 16 amino acids long.